A single sample is the source of the 16 T cell receptor beta chains below, sequenced in a study of cytomegalovirus exposure and HLA in healthy donors. PCR amplification relied on 60 Vbeta primers (plus 13 Jbeta primers). TCRdb's table, derived via immunoSEQ multiplex PCR, lists solely in-frame clones and lacks some. The sample holds some 150,000 clones, 77% seen once. The sample consisted of PBMCs. The receptors here all came from a woman aged 35 to 49 in good health and CMV-seronegative.

The CDR3 DNA sequence: TGTGCCAGCAGTCGGGGGGCCGAAGAGACCCAGTACTTC. The encoded protein is CASSRGAEETQYF. V usage is TRBV7-6 and J usage is TRBJ2-5, with D perhaps TRBD2 (7 bases). This CDR3 is built from 13 residues. Trimming removed 6 bases from V and 3 bases from J, with 11 bases in between. The germline CDR1 and CDR2 sequences are SGHVS and FNYEAQ.

V is TRBV4-1 and J is TRBJ1-5, with D possibly matching TRBD1 (6 bases). With 0 bases removed from V and 0 bases from J, the gap between germline ends came to 18 bases. The CDR3 is made up of 19 amino acids. Germline values: CDR1 MGHRA, CDR2 YSYEKL. In nucleotides, the CDR3 is TGCGCCAGCAGCCAAGATTGGCGGGGGCGAGGGTATAGCAATCAGCCCCAGCATTTT. Its protein is CASSQDWRGRGYSNQPQHF.

A note on this clone: A read error may produce the germline difference seen at one junction end. The chain recombines TRBV30 with TRBJ2-3; TRBD2 matches 8 bases. CDR3 size: 17 residues. Germline loops: CDR1 GTSNPN, CDR2 SVGIG (reference sequence). The CDR3 sequence is CAWSVDSSFGGASTEYF. The CDR3 nucleotides are TGTGCCTGGAGTGTTGACTCATCGTTCGGGGGGGCTAGTACGGAGTATTTT.

The rearrangement uses TRBV6-4 and TRBJ1-2; tentatively, D is TRBD1 (5 bases). In germline, CDR1 is MRHNA, CDR2 SNTAGT. Trimming left V 6 bases short and J 7 bases short, with 15 bases between. The CDR3 has 13 amino acids. The CDR3 loop reads CASSPDRISGYTF. DNA for the CDR3: TGTGCCAGCAGCCCAGACAGAATATCTGGCTACACCTTC.

CDR3 residues: CASSQPYSNQPQHF. CDR3 in DNA: TGCGCCAGCAGCCAACCCTATAGCAATCAGCCCCAGCATTTT. The J gene is TRBJ1-5, the V gene TRBV4-1; no clear D gene. V was clipped by 2 bases and J by 0 bases, with 5 bases between them. This CDR3 is 14 amino acids long. Germline CDR1 and CDR2: MGHRA and YSYEKL.

V and J are TRBV6-1 and TRBJ2-3; possible D gene TRBD1, 5 bases. The V gene's germline CDR1 is MNHNS and CDR2 SASEGT. This CDR3 spans 13 amino acids. V dropped 5 bases and J dropped 5 bases, with 11 bases sitting between them. CDR3 amino acids: CASSLTVGDTQYF. CDR3 nucleotide sequence: TGTGCCAGCAGTTTGACAGTTGGAGATACGCAGTATTTT.

V usage is TRBV15 and J usage is TRBJ1-5; D is perhaps TRBD1 (5 bases). V lost 2 bases to trimming and J lost 0 bases, with 14 bases between them. The CDR3 is 17 amino acids. Germline CDR1 LNHNV, CDR2 YYDKDF (reference sequence). The CDR3 is CATSRRGTSRSNQPQHF. The CDR3 DNA reads TGTGCCACCAGCAGAAGGGGAACAAGTCGTAGCAATCAGCCCCAGCATTTT.

The V and J genes are TRBV5-1 and TRBJ1-2; 9 bases fit TRBD1. This CDR3 region has 13 residues. Per germline, CDR1 SGHRS and CDR2 YFSETQ. Trimming at V came to 0 bases and at J to 8 bases, leaving 2 bases not matched to a gene. CDR3 residues: CASSLGQGGGYTF. The CDR3 bases are TGCGCCAGCAGCTTGGGACAGGGGGGAGGCTACACCTTC.

V usage is TRBV18 and J usage is TRBJ2-3; 10 bases match TRBD2. Germline-derived CDR1 and CDR2 are KGHSH and LQKENI. The CDR3 consists of 16 residues. Germline trimming cut 4 bases from V and 2 bases from J; bases unmatched to any gene: 6. The CDR3 nucleotides read TGTGCCAGCTCACGAAATCTAGCGGGGGACACAGATACGCAGTATTTT. Encoded protein: CASSRNLAGDTDTQYF.

This clone was observed a handful of times. The chain uses TRBV11-2 and TRBJ1-1; D not certain. Looked up from germline, CDR1 is SGHAT and CDR2 is FQNNGV. Trimming stripped 4 bases from V and 0 bases from J, with 9 bases between. CDR3 length equals 14 residues. The CDR3 protein is CASSSWQVNTEAFF. The CDR3 DNA follows: TGTGCCAGCAGCTCCTGGCAGGTGAACACTGAAGCTTTCTTT.

Worth noting for this clone: The junction does not match germline at one end; this may be a read error. This chain uses TRBV6-5 with TRBJ1-1, with D perhaps TRBD1 (5 bases). The CDR3 extends over 13 amino acids. The germline CDR1 and CDR2 sequences are MNHEY and SVGAGI. The CDR3 nucleotides are TGTGCCATCAGTGGTCAGGGAAACACTGAAGCTTTCTTT. Protein sequence: CAISGQGNTEAFF.

The chain joins TRBV7-2 to TRBJ1-1; D is perhaps TRBD1 (5 bases). CDR1 SGHTA and CDR2 FQGNSA come from the germline V gene. V lost 3 bases and J 1 base, leaving 9 bases between the germline ends. The CDR3 covers 14 residues. Here the CDR3 reads CASSFFDRNTEAFF. CDR3 DNA: TGTGCCAGCAGCTTCTTTGACAGGAACACTGAAGCTTTCTTT.

The DNA of the CDR3 is TGTGCCAGCAGCGTAGCTACCGGAGCCACAACTAATGAAAAACTGTTTTTT. Residues: CASSVATGATTNEKLFF. V and J are TRBV9 and TRBJ1-4; D remains unclear. In germline, CDR1 is SGDLS, CDR2 YYNGEE. V dropped 0 bases and J dropped 0 bases, with 12 bases sitting between them. This CDR3 spans 17 amino acids.

The chain recombines TRBV5-1 with TRBJ2-5; tentative D call: TRBD1 (6 bases). Trimming took 3 bases from V and 5 from J, leaving 14 bases between them. The CDR3 is 14 amino acids. Germline CDR1 SGHRS, CDR2 YFSETQ. The CDR3 DNA is TGCGCCAGCAGCTCAATTCAGGGGTGGGAGACCCAGTACTTC. This encodes CASSSIQGWETQYF.

The chain employs TRBV18 and TRBJ1-3, with 12 bases identical to TRBD1. The CDR3 has 18 amino acids. The trim removed 6 bases at V and 3 bases at J, leaving 12 bases unmatched. Germline V gene sequence: CDR1 KGHSH, CDR2 LQKENI. The CDR3: CASSPNGGQGARGNTIYF. CDR3 nucleotide sequence: TGTGCCAGCTCCCCTAACGGGGGACAGGGGGCTCGTGGAAACACCATATATTTT.

This clone occurred a few times. The rearrangement links TRBV2 to TRBJ1-1, with TRBD1 as a possible D gene (6 bases). V was trimmed by 7 bases and J by 1 base, leaving 16 bases between them. The germline V gene has CDR1 SNHLY and CDR2 FYNNEI. This CDR3 is built from 15 residues. The CDR3 nucleotides read TGTGCCAGCACCCGGGGGGCCAGGGGGAACACTGAAGCTTTCTTT. Its translation is CASTRGARGNTEAFF.